Below, 15 T cell receptor beta chains from the same sample are listed, as sequenced in a study of T-cell memory formation after mild COVID-19. TCRdb recomputed calls from the 5' RACE reads with MiXCR, one row per CDR3 protein. Of around 450,000 distinct CDR3 sequences listed, 24% are singletons. Sequenced sample: PBMCs or a T cell subset sorted from them (not recorded which). These receptors originate from an adult woman who had mild COVID-19 (a few samples of this study predate the infection). Cell type and time point are not known.

This clonotype came up a few times. This chain connects TRBV12-5 to TRBJ2-7, with 7 nucleotides matching TRBD1. This CDR3 spans 14 amino acids. V dropped 7 bases and J dropped 3; count of bases not matched to a gene: 9. Germline-derived CDR1 and CDR2 are LGHNT and FRNRAP. The CDR3 sequence is CASAPPGQNYEQYF. The CDR3 bases are TGTGCTAGTGCCCCGCCGGGACAGAACTACGAGCAGTACTTC.

This clonotype was counted a few times. The chain joins TRBV6-1 to TRBJ2-7; weak D call: TRBD1 (6 bases). The CDR3 is 13 amino acids. Germline-derived CDR1 and CDR2 are MNHNS and SASEGT. V lost 8 bases to trimming and J lost 2 bases, with 13 bases between them. The CDR3 reads CASGTPVTYEQYF. DNA for the CDR3: TGTGCCAGCGGGACACCGGTAACCTACGAGCAGTACTTC.

The rearrangement joins TRBV2 to TRBJ2-5; D is perhaps TRBD1 or TRBD2 (5 bases each). The V gene lost 4 bases and the J gene lost 5 bases, with 14 bases spanning the gap. The CDR3 sequence is 14 residues long. CDR1 SNHLY and CDR2 FYNNEI come from the germline V gene. CDR3 residues: CASSAAGTEETQYF. The DNA for the CDR3 is TGTGCCAGCAGTGCCGCAGGGACGGAGGAGACCCAGTACTTC.

This clonotype was seen a few times. The chain links TRBV6-2 or TRBV6-3 to TRBJ2-5; 9 bases map to TRBD1. J gave up 4 bases and V 5 bases, and 8 bases lay outside the gene matches. CDR1 and CDR2 (germline): MNHEY, SVGEGT. There are 15 residues in the CDR3. CDR3 DNA: TGTGCCAGCAGTGCGGGACAGGGAGATTCAGAGACCCAGTACTTC. This translates into CASSAGQGDSETQYF.

This clonotype was counted at least ten times. This chain links TRBV7-3 with TRBJ2-7; tentative D call: TRBD1 (6 bases). V gave up 5 bases and J gave up 3 bases, with 17 bases separating them. From germline, CDR1 is SGHTA and CDR2 FQGTGA. The CDR3 length is 15 residues. For the CDR3, the DNA is TGTGCCAGCAGCCCGCGCCAGGGGCCAGTCTACGAGCAGTACTTC. The encoded protein is CASSPRQGPVYEQYF.

The chain is built from TRBV11-2 and TRBJ2-3; 9 bases match TRBD2. V gave up 0 bases and J gave up 0 bases; unmatched junction bases: 16. The CDR3 is made up of 21 amino acids. The V gene's germline CDR1 is SGHAT and CDR2 FQNNGV. CDR3 sequence reads: CASSLDSLLGLARTSTDTQYF. For the CDR3, the DNA is TGTGCCAGCAGCTTAGATTCTCTTTTAGGACTAGCGCGGACTAGCACAGATACGCAGTATTTT. The full variable domain, with the rest looked up from reference TRBV11-2 and TRBJ2-3, is EAGVAQSPRYKIIEKRQSVAFWCNPISGHATLYWYQQILGQGPKLLIQFQNNGVVDDSQLPKDRFSAERLKGVDSTLKIQPAKLEDSAVYLCASSLDSLLGLARTSTDTQYFGPGTRLTVL.

This chain uses TRBV7-2 with TRBJ2-6, with 7 nucleotides matching TRBD1. Germline V lookup: CDR1 SGHTA, CDR2 FQGNSA. With 5 bases clipped from V and 4 bases from J, the junction kept 11 bases outside the gene matches. This CDR3 spans 17 amino acids. As DNA, the CDR3 is TGTGCCAGCAGCCCTAGACAGGGAAGGGCCGGGGCCAACGTCCTGACTTTC. Protein product: CASSPRQGRAGANVLTF.

This clonotype was found a few times. The chain couples TRBV6-5 to TRBJ1-2; 12 bases agree with TRBD1. Germline CDR1 is MNHEY and CDR2 is SVGAGI. J was trimmed by 4 bases and V by 5 bases; bases with no gene match: 8. The CDR3 sequence is 16 residues long. The CDR3 loop reads CASSGPGTGGAYGYTF. CDR3 bases: TGTGCCAGCAGTGGGCCCGGGACAGGGGGCGCCTATGGCTACACCTTC.

This clonotype was seen repeatedly, ten times or more. The chain recombines TRBV24-1 with TRBJ2-1; no reliable D call. Trimming cost V 5 bases and J 1 base, with 5 bases left between them. Germline assignment: CDR1 KGHDR and CDR2 SFDVKD. The CDR3 spans 13 residues. CDR3 amino acids: CATSGGSYNEQFF. The CDR3 DNA reads TGTGCCACCAGTGGGGGTTCCTACAATGAGCAGTTCTTC.

A few counts support this clonotype. The chain links TRBV19 to TRBJ2-3; D not resolved. The CDR3 runs to 12 residues. Trimming took off 7 bases at V and 2 bases at J, with 7 bases between the two ends. Germline loops: CDR1 LNHDA, CDR2 SQIVND (reference sequence). The CDR3 protein is CASKGITDTQYF. The CDR3 DNA follows: TGTGCCAGTAAAGGCATCACAGATACGCAGTATTTT.

The chain links TRBV5-1 to TRBJ1-4; TRBD1 might be the D (5 bases). V was clipped by 4 bases and J by 1 base, with 14 bases between them. The germline V gene has CDR1 SGHRS and CDR2 YFSETQ. This CDR3 comprises 16 residues. The CDR3 loop is CASSPGGVQTNEKLFF. The CDR3 coding sequence is TGCGCCAGCAGCCCCGGAGGGGTGCAAACTAATGAAAAACTGTTTTTT.

This clonotype was counted only a few times. The CDR3 protein is CASSLSTSEETQYF. The CDR3 DNA follows: TGTGCCAGCAGCTTATCGACTAGCGAAGAGACCCAGTACTTC. The chain is built from TRBV7-9 and TRBJ2-5, with 8 bases that match TRBD2. CDR3 length: 14 amino acids. The J segment lost 3 bases and the V segment lost 2 bases, leaving 2 bases of the junction unmatched. The germline V gene has CDR1 SEHNR and CDR2 FQNEAQ (reference sequence).

This chain uses TRBV9 with TRBJ2-4; no definite D call. This CDR3 contains 14 residues. V was shortened by 0 bases and J by 8 bases, with 12 bases between the two germline ends. Germline V gene data show CDR1 as SGDLS and CDR2 as YYNGEE. The chain's CDR3 is CASSVDSPRDIQYF. The CDR3 coding sequence is TGTGCCAGCAGCGTAGACTCCCCTAGGGACATTCAGTACTTC.

This clonotype was counted at least ten times. The chain employs TRBV5-6 and TRBJ2-5; weak D call: TRBD1 (5 bases). CDR1 is SGHDT, CDR2 YYEEEE, per germline. The CDR3 extends over 15 amino acids. The ends were cut back, 4 bases at V and 4 bases at J, with 17 bases in the middle. The DNA of the CDR3 is TGTGCCAGCAGCGTGATATCGACAGCGCGAGAGACCCAGTACTTC. Protein sequence: CASSVISTARETQYF. Full variable domain (rest looked up from reference TRBV5-6 and TRBJ2-5): DAGVTQSPTHLIKTRGQQVTLRCSPKSGHDTVSWYQQALGQGPQFIFQYYEEEERQRGNFPDRFSGHQFPNYSSELNVNALLLGDSALYLCASSVISTARETQYFGPGTRLLVL.

This clonotype was picked up a small number of times. The chain uses TRBV28 and TRBJ1-3; D remains unclear. The CDR3 extends over 13 amino acids. Germline V gives CDR1 MDHEN, CDR2 SYDVKM. With 6 bases removed from V and 0 bases from J, the gap between germline ends came to 6 bases. The CDR3 region has the DNA TGTGCCAGCAGGCTATCCTCTGGAAACACCATATATTTT. It translates to CASRLSSGNTIYF.